A single TCR beta chain is shown here with its context. This CDR3 region has 15 residues. Germline CDR1 is LGHNA and CDR2 is YSLEER. Bulk and single-cell libraries used iRepertoire multiplex PCR with TCR subtype-specific primers. From its re-call of the multiplex PCR reads, TCRdb lists each CDR3 protein once, without DNA. The listing records about 21,000 distinct CDR3 sequences. The data were taken from a study of T cells in severe cutaneous drug reactions. Sequenced patients had Stevens-Johnson syndrome or toxic epidermal necrolysis caused by carbamazepine. This sequence was found in a human donor with toxic epidermal necrolysis, a severe cutaneous drug reaction. Material for sequencing was PBMCs. The chain joins TRBV4-3 to TRBJ1-5; without DNA, the TCRdb call of TRBD1 cannot be checked. CDR3 region: CASSQDSGRNQPQHF.